A single sample is the source of the 24 T cell receptor beta chains below, sequenced in a study of Ad26.COV2.S vaccination and SARS-CoV-2 variants (dated by TCRdb to about 2021). The receptor library was made with the immunoSEQ multiplex PCR assay. In TCRdb, the immuneACCESS table is reduced to in-frame sequences with V and J assigned. These tables do not hold every clone; where another copy was compared, an unresolved V gene accounts for under half, and the others remain unexplained. The sample has about 350,000 clones on record, about 89% of them singletons. Roughly 4.8% of the sample lies in the top ten. What this sample's treatment or condition label stands for: 15 to 20 received Ad26.COV2.S at low or high dose, single or two shots; five or six received placebo; per-sample allocation not given. For vaccine and placebo recipients, repertoires were sequenced using samples collected on day 63 after the first injection.

The sample in question was peripheral blood, obtained in a trial of Ad26.COV2.S vaccine versus placebo. The receptor source for this set is a person aged 18 to 65 who received the Ad26.COV2.S COVID-19 vaccine or a placebo.

The chain links TRBV6-2 or TRBV6-3 to TRBJ2-1, with 7 bases that match TRBD2. The V gene end was trimmed by 3 bases and the J gene end by 4 bases; junction bases not matched to a gene: 15. The CDR3 sequence is 18 residues long. Germline V gene data show CDR1 as MNHEY and CDR2 as SVGEGT. The CDR3 DNA sequence: TGTGCCAGCAGTTATTCCGAGATCGGGGCTAGCGGATACAATGAGCAGTTCTTC. This translates into CASSYSEIGASGYNEQFF.

This clone has only one observation. The rearrangement uses TRBV5-6 and TRBJ1-6, with D unresolved. The CDR3 spans 14 residues. Germline V gene sequence: CDR1 SGHDT, CDR2 YYEEEE. V was pared by 3 bases and J by 9 bases, with 13 bases between. CDR3 in DNA: TGTGCCAGCAGCTACGGAATGGAGAGTTCACCCCTCCACTTT. Protein sequence: CASSYGMESSPLHF.

This clone was counted between two and nine times. V usage is TRBV7-9 and J usage is TRBJ1-2; 10 bases match TRBD1. The germline V gene has CDR1 SEHNR and CDR2 FQNEAQ (reference sequence). The V gene end was trimmed by 5 bases and the J gene end by 9 bases; junction bases not matched to a gene: 6. CDR3 length equals 13 residues. In DNA, the CDR3 is TGTGCCAGCAGCGATTGGGACAGGGGTAGCTACACCTTC. This sequence encodes CASSDWDRGSYTF.

This clone was seen a single time. V gene TRBV5-1 combines with J gene TRBJ2-5, with a possible D match to TRBD1 (5 bases). Trimming took off 1 base at V and 4 bases at J, with 8 bases between the two ends. The CDR3 is 13 residues long. Germline assignment: CDR1 SGHRS and CDR2 YFSETQ. CDR3 sequence reads: CASSLITGETQYF. DNA of the CDR3: TGCGCCAGCAGCTTGATCACAGGAGAGACCCAGTACTTC.

CDR3 sequence reads: CATQGAVGTEAFF. CDR3 sequence (DNA): TGTGCCACCCAGGGGGCCGTGGGCACTGAAGCTTTCTTT. This chain connects TRBV28 to TRBJ1-1; 8 bases match TRBD1. The germline CDR1 and CDR2 sequences are MDHEN and SYDVKM. The CDR3 spans 13 residues. Trimming removed 10 bases from V and 4 bases from J; junction bases left unmatched: 8.

The gene calls are TRBV19 and TRBJ1-5; D is unclear. CDR1 LNHDA and CDR2 SQIVND come from the germline V gene (reference sequence). The CDR3 is 15 residues long. Trimming removed 8 bases at V and 5 bases at J, with 19 bases between. The CDR3: CASAPREAVYQPQHF. The CDR3 bases are TGTGCCAGTGCTCCCCGGGAGGCAGTATATCAGCCCCAGCATTTT.

This clone appeared once. The chain uses TRBV19 and TRBJ1-6; tentative D call: TRBD1 (6 bases). The germline V gene encodes CDR1 LNHDA and CDR2 SQIVND (reference sequence). This CDR3 spans 13 amino acids. Trimming shortened V by 0 bases and J by 9 bases, and 6 bases separated the two germline ends. CDR3 in DNA: TGTGCCAGTAGTATAGACAGGGGTTCACCCCTCCACTTT. Translating gives CASSIDRGSPLHF.

In its sample, this clone was seen once. This chain uses TRBV5-1 with TRBJ2-7; TRBD1 is a possible D gene (5 bases). Per germline, CDR1 SGHRS and CDR2 YFSETQ. Trimming removed 4 bases from V and 5 bases from J, with 16 bases in between. The CDR3 consists of 14 residues. The CDR3 loop is CASSHYGEGDEQYF. CDR3 nucleotide sequence: TGCGCCAGCAGCCACTACGGTGAAGGGGACGAGCAGTACTTC.

This clone is a singleton in its sample. This chain connects TRBV28 to TRBJ2-7, with a tentative D call TRBD2 (6 bases). The CDR3 totals 16 residues. The germline V gene encodes CDR1 MDHEN and CDR2 SYDVKM. V lost 6 bases and J 3 bases, leaving 21 bases between the germline ends. The CDR3 DNA is TGTGCCAGCAGAGGGCCCGGCATCGGCGGGAACTACGAGCAGTACTTC. Its translation: CASRGPGIGGNYEQYF.

This clone was seen once. The rearrangement links TRBV7-9 to TRBJ2-5; possible D gene TRBD2, 5 bases. The V gene's germline CDR1 is SEHNR and CDR2 FQNEAQ (reference sequence). CDR3 length: 14 residues. The ends were cut back, 0 bases at V and 5 bases at J, with 10 bases in the middle. Here the CDR3 DNA reads TGTGCCAGCAGCTTAGCGGGCAGGAGGGAGACCCAGTACTTC. Translation: CASSLAGRRETQYF. Based on the CDR3 plus reference TRBV7-9 and TRBJ2-5, the full variable domain is DTGVSQNPRHKITKRGQNVTFRCDPISEHNRLYWYRQTLGQGPEFLTYFQNEAQLEKSRLLSDRFSAERPKGSFSTLEIQRTEQGDSAMYLCASSLAGRRETQYFGPGTRLLVL.

The rearrangement uses TRBV5-6 and TRBJ1-5, with D possibly being TRBD1 (5 bases). From germline, CDR1 is SGHDT and CDR2 YYEEEE. The CDR3 length is 13 residues. Trimming shortened V by 5 bases and J by 4 bases, and 10 bases separated the two germline ends. Here the CDR3 reads CASSKGVNQPQHF. The CDR3 DNA reads TGTGCCAGCAGTAAAGGGGTGAATCAGCCCCAGCATTTT.

This chain links TRBV24-1 with TRBJ2-1; perhaps TRBD1 as D (5 bases). Trimming shortened V by 2 bases and J by 7 bases, and 11 bases separated the two germline ends. Germline assignment: CDR1 KGHDR and CDR2 SFDVKD. The CDR3 is 14 amino acids. Written as DNA, the CDR3 is TGTGCCACCAGTGATTCATGGCAGGGTAATGAGCAGTTCTTC. This sequence encodes CATSDSWQGNEQFF.

The rearrangement uses TRBV19 and TRBJ2-3; D is unclear. Germline CDR1 reads LNHDA; CDR2 reads SQIVND (reference sequence). The V and J ends lost 5 bases and 3 bases respectively, with 6 bases between them. The CDR3 loop spans 12 amino acids. The CDR3 loop is CASSYETDTQYF. CDR3 bases: TGTGCCAGTAGTTACGAGACAGATACGCAGTATTTT.

The chain recombines TRBV9 with TRBJ2-6; tentatively, D is TRBD1 (6 bases). CDR3 size: 15 residues. Deletions cut 4 bases from V and 0 bases from J, with 8 bases between. The V gene's germline CDR1 is SGDLS and CDR2 YYNGEE. The CDR3 sequence: CASSPDSSGANVLTF. The CDR3 nucleotides read TGTGCCAGCAGCCCGGACAGCTCTGGGGCCAACGTCCTGACTTTC.

The rearrangement uses TRBV10-3 and TRBJ2-7; TRBD2 matches 7 bases. The CDR3 consists of 16 residues. Germline V gene lookup returns CDR1 ENHRY and CDR2 SYGVKD. The trim removed 0 bases at V and 3 bases at J, leaving 8 bases unmatched. The DNA of the CDR3 is TGTGCCATCAGTGAGTCGTCTAGCGGAGGCGTCTACGAGCAGTACTTC. Protein product: CAISESSSGGVYEQYF.

The chain carries TRBV28 and TRBJ2-1; 11 bases align to TRBD2. The length of the CDR3 is 17 residues. The germline V gene encodes CDR1 MDHEN and CDR2 SYDVKM. V shed 6 bases, J shed 4 bases, and the junction held 11 bases outside the gene matches. The CDR3 region is CASRGVMVAGGYNEQFF. In DNA form, the CDR3 reads TGTGCCAGCAGGGGGGTAATGGTAGCGGGAGGGTACAATGAGCAGTTCTTC.

The gene calls are TRBV11-2 and TRBJ1-5; 7 bases are a match to TRBD1. This CDR3 is 15 amino acids long. Germline-derived CDR1 and CDR2 are SGHAT and FQNNGV. Trimming cost V 2 bases and J 7 bases; bases outside gene matches: 8. The CDR3 here is CASSLSTGPNQPQHF. CDR3 DNA sequence: TGTGCCAGCAGCTTATCGACAGGGCCAAACCAGCCCCAGCATTTT.

This chain links TRBV9 with TRBJ1-5; no clear D gene. This CDR3 region has 14 residues. Per germline, CDR1 SGDLS and CDR2 YYNGEE. V was clipped by 4 bases and J by 0 bases, with 8 bases between them. The chain's CDR3 is CASSLDGSNQPQHF. The CDR3 nucleotides are TGTGCCAGCAGCTTAGACGGTAGCAATCAGCCCCAGCATTTT.

The V and J genes are TRBV19 and TRBJ1-1; possible D gene TRBD1, 5 bases. V shed 6 bases and J shed 1 base, with 12 bases lying between them. CDR1 and CDR2 from the germline V gene are LNHDA and SQIVND (reference sequence). The CDR3 extends over 14 amino acids. The CDR3 protein is CASSSRDGNTEAFF. The CDR3 coding sequence is TGTGCCAGTAGCTCACGGGACGGGAACACTGAAGCTTTCTTT.

J is TRBJ1-4 and V is TRBV7-9; 12 nucleotides align to TRBD1. The germline V gene has CDR1 SEHNR and CDR2 FQNEAQ (reference sequence). V lost 4 bases, J lost 8 bases, and 8 bases stayed unmatched. The CDR3 is made up of 16 amino acids. Written as DNA, the CDR3 is TGTGCCAGCAGCTACCCCGGGACAGGGGGCTTGGAAAAACTGTTTTTT. It encodes CASSYPGTGGLEKLFF.

The V gene is TRBV6-6, the J gene TRBJ2-7; TRBD1 or TRBD2 may be the D gene (5 bases each). The CDR3 is 15 amino acids. Per germline, CDR1 MNHNY and CDR2 SVGAGI (reference sequence). V dropped 6 bases and J dropped 0 bases, with 15 bases sitting between them. CDR3 sequence reads: CASSPRGLSSYEQYF. Written as DNA, the CDR3 is TGTGCCAGCAGCCCCCGGGGCCTTAGCTCCTACGAGCAGTACTTC.

The V call is TRBV19, the J call TRBJ2-2; D ambiguous. The germline CDR1 and CDR2 sequences are LNHDA and SQIVND (reference sequence). V dropped 3 bases and J dropped 5 bases, with 4 bases sitting between them. The CDR3 totals 12 residues. As DNA, the CDR3 is TGTGCCAGTAGTATGTTAACCGGGGAGCTGTTTTTT. As protein: CASSMLTGELFF. Variable domain in full (rest from reference TRBV19 and TRBJ2-2): DGGITQSPKYLFRKEGQNVTLSCEQNLNHDAMYWYRQDPGQGLRLIYYSQIVNDFQKGDIAEGYSVSREKKESFPLTVTSAQKNPTAFYLCASSMLTGELFFGEGSRLTVL.

V gene TRBV9 combines with J gene TRBJ2-1; 14 bases fit TRBD2. The CDR3 runs to 15 residues. The V segment lost 2 bases and the J segment 9 bases; nucleotides outside the gene matches: 4. Germline V gene data show CDR1 as SGDLS and CDR2 as YYNGEE. CDR3 bases: TGTGCCAGCAGCGTCGGACTAGCGGGAGGTGGTGAGCAGTTCTTC. Amino acids: CASSVGLAGGGEQFF.

CDR3 DNA: TGCGCCAGCAGCCAAGATTCCCTTAAAGCTTTCTTT. Translated: CASSQDSLKAFF. V usage is TRBV4-1 and J usage is TRBJ1-1; D not resolved. The CDR3 has 12 amino acids. Germline V gives CDR1 MGHRA, CDR2 YSYEKL. Trimming left V 0 bases short and J 9 bases short, with 8 bases between.